Given below is one TCR beta chain in context. The germline V gene has CDR1 MDHEN and CDR2 SYDVKM. The length of the CDR3 is 14 residues. With 10 bases removed from V and 1 base from J, the gap between germline ends came to 13 bases. The data originate from a study of blood T cell repertoires in COVID-19. Authors' data handling: Amplification of reference gene primers was used by the study to estimate nucleated cell counts. Libraries were prepared by immunoSEQ multiplex PCR; TCRdb keeps only in-frame clonotypes and omits some of them. The D gene and trimming were derived from the DNA, and the V and J assignments and clone size from that table. The repertoire holds about 160,000 clones, with approximately 87% as singletons.

Input material: peripheral blood. The TCR originated in a woman aged 70-85 years with COVID-19, enrolled during active disease. The V gene is TRBV28, the J gene TRBJ2-2, with D possibly matching TRBD1 (5 bases). CDR3 in amino acids: CATLGDRNTGELFF. For the CDR3, the DNA is TGTGCCACCCTAGGAGACAGGAACACCGGGGAGCTGTTTTTT.